This TCR beta chain is drawn from a study of T-cell memory formation after mild COVID-19. About the research overall: TCR clustering was largely donor specific.

General study findings and limits: Later expanders leaned CD4+, whereas clones that contracted between day 15 and 85 were balanced CD4/CD8. Mainly in CM and EM were contracting CD4+ clones; CD8+ were in EMRA.

This clonotype has more than one count but fewer than ten. The antigen is unknown. The CDR3 runs 15 residues. In germline, CDR1 is LGHDT, CDR2 YNNKEL (reference sequence). Trimming stripped 1 base from V and 2 bases from J, with 9 bases between. TCRdb called the 5' RACE reads again in MiXCR, with one record for every CDR3 protein. The data show hundreds of thousands of distinct CDR3 sequences, with over 15% seen just once and around 11% held by the top ten. This chain links TRBV3-1 with TRBJ1-5, with D unresolved. Material for sequencing was PBMCs or a T cell subset sorted from them (not recorded which). The source is an adult woman who had mild COVID-19 (a few samples of this study predate the infection). Cell type and time point are not known. For the CDR3, the DNA is TGTGCCAGCAGCCAAGCAGGCGGGCGCAATCAGCCCCAGCATTTT. Amino acids: CASSQAGGRNQPQHF.